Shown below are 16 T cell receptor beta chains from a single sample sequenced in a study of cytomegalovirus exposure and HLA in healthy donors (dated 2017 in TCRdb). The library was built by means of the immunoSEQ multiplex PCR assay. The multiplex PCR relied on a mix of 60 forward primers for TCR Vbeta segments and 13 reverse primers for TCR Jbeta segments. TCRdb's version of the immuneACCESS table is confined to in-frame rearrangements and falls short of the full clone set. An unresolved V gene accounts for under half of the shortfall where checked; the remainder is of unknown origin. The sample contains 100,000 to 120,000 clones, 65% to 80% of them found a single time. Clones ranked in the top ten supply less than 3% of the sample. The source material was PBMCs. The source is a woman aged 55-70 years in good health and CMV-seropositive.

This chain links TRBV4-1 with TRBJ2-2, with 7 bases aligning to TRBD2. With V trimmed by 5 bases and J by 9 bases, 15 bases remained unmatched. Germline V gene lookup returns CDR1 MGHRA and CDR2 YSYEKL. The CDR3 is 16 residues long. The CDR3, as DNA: TGCGCCAGCAGCACCATGAGCGGGGCCAGAGGGAGGGAGCTGTTTTTT. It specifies CASSTMSGARGRELFF.

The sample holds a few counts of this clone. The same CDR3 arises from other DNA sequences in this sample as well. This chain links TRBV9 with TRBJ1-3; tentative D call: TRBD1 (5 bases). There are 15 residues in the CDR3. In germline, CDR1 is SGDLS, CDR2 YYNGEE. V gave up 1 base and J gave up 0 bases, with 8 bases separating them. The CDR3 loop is CASSVTGGSGNTIYF. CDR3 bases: TGTGCCAGCAGCGTAACGGGGGGCTCTGGAAACACCATATATTTT.

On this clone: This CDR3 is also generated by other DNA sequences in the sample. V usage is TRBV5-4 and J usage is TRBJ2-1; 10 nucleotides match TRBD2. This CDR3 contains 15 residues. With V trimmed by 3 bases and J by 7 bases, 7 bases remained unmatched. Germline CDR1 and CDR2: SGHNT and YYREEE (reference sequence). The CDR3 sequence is CASSSSGLALNEQFF. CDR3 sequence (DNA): TGTGCCAGCAGCTCTTCGGGACTAGCGTTGAATGAGCAGTTCTTC.

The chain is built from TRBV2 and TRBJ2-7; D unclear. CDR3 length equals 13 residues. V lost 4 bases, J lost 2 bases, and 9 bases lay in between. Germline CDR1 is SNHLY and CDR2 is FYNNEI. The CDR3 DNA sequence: TGTGCCAGCAGTGCTTTTAGAACCTACGAGCAGTACTTC. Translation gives CASSAFRTYEQYF.

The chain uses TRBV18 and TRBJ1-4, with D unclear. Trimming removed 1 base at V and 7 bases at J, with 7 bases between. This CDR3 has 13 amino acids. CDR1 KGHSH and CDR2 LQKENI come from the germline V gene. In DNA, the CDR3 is TGTGCCAGCTCACCACTGGGGAGTGAAAAACTGTTTTTT. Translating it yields CASSPLGSEKLFF.

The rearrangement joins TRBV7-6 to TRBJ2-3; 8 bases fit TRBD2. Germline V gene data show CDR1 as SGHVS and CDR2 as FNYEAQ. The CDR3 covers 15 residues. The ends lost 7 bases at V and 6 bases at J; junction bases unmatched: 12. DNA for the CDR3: TGTGCCAGCACCCCGGGGGGGACTAGTGTGGATACGCAGTATTTT. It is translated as CASTPGGTSVDTQYF.

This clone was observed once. In DNA, the CDR3 is TGTGCCACCAGGCCTAGCGGAGCAAAAATAGGGGAGACCCAGTACTTC. Its translation: CATRPSGAKIGETQYF. J is TRBJ2-5 and V is TRBV15; 7 nucleotides match TRBD2. V trimming: 6 bases; J trimming: 5 bases; junction bases outside the gene matches: 15. Per germline, CDR1 LNHNV and CDR2 YYDKDF (reference sequence). There are 16 residues in the CDR3.

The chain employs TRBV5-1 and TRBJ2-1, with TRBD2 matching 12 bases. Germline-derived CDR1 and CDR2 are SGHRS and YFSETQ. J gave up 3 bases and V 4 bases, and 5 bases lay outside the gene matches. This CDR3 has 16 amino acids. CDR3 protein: CASSKLAGGLYNEQFF. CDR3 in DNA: TGCGCCAGCAGCAAACTAGCGGGAGGCCTCTACAATGAGCAGTTCTTC.

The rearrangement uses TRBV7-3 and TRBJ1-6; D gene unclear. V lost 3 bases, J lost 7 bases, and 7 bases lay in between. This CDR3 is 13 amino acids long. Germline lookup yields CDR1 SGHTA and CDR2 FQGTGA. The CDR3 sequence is CASSLTLNSPLHF. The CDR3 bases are TGTGCCAGCAGCTTGACACTGAATTCACCCCTCCACTTT.

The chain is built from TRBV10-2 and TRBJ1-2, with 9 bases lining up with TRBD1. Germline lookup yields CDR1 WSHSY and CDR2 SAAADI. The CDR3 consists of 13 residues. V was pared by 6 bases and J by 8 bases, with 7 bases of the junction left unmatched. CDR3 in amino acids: CASREQGAMGYTF. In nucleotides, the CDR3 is TGCGCCAGCAGAGAACAGGGGGCGATGGGCTACACCTTC.

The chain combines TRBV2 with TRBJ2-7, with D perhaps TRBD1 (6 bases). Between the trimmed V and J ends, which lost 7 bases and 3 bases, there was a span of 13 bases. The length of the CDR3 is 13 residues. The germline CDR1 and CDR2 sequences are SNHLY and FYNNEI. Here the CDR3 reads CASNRDTFYEQYF. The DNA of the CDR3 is TGTGCCAGCAACCGGGACACCTTCTACGAGCAGTACTTC.

Here the CDR3 DNA reads TGTGCCAGCAGTTTATTAAGTCTTTCGGGGTATTCGCGCAATCAGCCCCAGCATTTT. Translation gives CASSLLSLSGYSRNQPQHF. The rearrangement uses TRBV28 and TRBJ1-5; no firm D call. The CDR3 is made up of 19 amino acids. Germline-derived CDR1 and CDR2 are MDHEN and SYDVKM. V was pared by 1 base and J by 2 bases, with 21 bases between.

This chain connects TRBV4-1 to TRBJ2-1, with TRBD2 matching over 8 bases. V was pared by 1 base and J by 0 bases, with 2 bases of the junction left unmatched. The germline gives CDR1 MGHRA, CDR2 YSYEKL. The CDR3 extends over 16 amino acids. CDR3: CASSQAGLDSYNEQFF. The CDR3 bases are TGCGCCAGCAGCCAAGCGGGACTAGACTCCTACAATGAGCAGTTCTTC.

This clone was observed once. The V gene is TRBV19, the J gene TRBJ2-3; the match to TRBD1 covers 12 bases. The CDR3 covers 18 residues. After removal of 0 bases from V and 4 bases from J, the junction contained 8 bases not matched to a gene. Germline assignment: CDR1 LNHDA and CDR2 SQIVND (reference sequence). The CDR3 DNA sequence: TGTGCCAGTAGTATAGACCGGGACAGGGGGCGGGTGGCAGATACGCAGTATTTT. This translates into CASSIDRDRGRVADTQYF.

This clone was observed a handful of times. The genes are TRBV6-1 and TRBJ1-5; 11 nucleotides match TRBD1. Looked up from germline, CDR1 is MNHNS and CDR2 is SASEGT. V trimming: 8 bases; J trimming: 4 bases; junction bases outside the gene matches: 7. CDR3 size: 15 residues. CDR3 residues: CASRDRGTGNQPQHF. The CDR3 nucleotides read TGTGCCAGCCGGGACAGGGGGACCGGAAATCAGCCCCAGCATTTT.

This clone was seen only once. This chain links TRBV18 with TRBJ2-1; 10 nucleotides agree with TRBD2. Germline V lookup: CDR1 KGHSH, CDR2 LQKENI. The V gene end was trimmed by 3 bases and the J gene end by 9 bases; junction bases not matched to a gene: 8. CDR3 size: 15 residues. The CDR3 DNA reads TGTGCCAGCTCACCGGCTAGCGGGAGACAGGGTGAGCAGTTCTTC. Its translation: CASSPASGRQGEQFF.